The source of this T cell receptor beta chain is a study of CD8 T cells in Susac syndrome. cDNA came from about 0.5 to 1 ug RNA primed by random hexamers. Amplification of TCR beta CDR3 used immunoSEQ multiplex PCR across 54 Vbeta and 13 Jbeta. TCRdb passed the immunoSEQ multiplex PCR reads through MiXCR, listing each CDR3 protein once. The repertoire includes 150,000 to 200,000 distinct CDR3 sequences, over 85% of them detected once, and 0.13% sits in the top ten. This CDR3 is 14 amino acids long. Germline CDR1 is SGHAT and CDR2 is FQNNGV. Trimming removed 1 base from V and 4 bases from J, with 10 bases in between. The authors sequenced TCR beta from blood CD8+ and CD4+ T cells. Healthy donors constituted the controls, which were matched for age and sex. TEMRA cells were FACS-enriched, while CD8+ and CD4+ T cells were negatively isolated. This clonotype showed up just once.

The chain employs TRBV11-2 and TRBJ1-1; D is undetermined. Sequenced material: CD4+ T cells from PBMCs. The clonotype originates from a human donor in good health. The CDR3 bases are TGTGCCAGCAGCTTAGGGGCGGGGTCCACTGAAGCTTTCTTT. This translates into CASSLGAGSTEAFF.